This T cell receptor beta chain was identified during a study of blood T cell repertoires in COVID-19. At the level of the study: PBMCs, B-cell-depleted T cells, or T cells provided the cDNA or gDNA that made up the material.

Authors' data handling: The assay estimated nucleated cells by amplifying reference gene primers. Some clones are missing from TCRdb's copy, which holds only in-frame ones; the method was immunoSEQ multiplex PCR. V and J calls and clone size are given by that table; D and trimming were obtained from the DNA. The data contain about 390,000 clones, over 75% of them singletons. V gave up 0 bases and J gave up 5 bases, with 10 bases separating them. Germline CDR1 reads KGHSH; CDR2 reads LQKENI. CDR3 length: 14 residues. The chain combines TRBV18 with TRBJ1-1; tentative D call: TRBD1 (5 bases). The sample comprised peripheral blood. The TCR originated in a woman aged 60 to 75 with COVID-19, enrolled during active disease. The DNA of the CDR3 is TGTGCCAGCTCACCACCGAGCAGGGCGACTGAAGCTTTCTTT. As protein: CASSPPSRATEAFF.